This TCR beta chain was obtained from a study of persistence of HIV-infected CD4 T cells. The stimulus was an HIV-1 Gag 15-mer peptide pool, 0.8 to 1 ug/peptide/mL. Memory cells lacking CD40L and CD69 with high CD45RO were sorted. Anti-CD28/CD49d costimulation, CD40-blocking antibody and enfuvirtide were given to CD8-depleted PBMCs for approximately 18 hours. General observations from the study: CMV- and Gag-responding cells had lower TCRbeta richness than CD3/CD28-responding cells. Antigen-responding cells were enriched for degenerate expanded CDR3beta sequences.

Germline V gene sequence: CDR1 SGHKS, CDR2 YYEKEE (reference sequence). This CDR3 region has 14 residues. The V end was cut by 0 bases, the J end by 0 bases, with 7 bases between. Sequencing used immunoSEQ version 4 in survey mode. This table comes from immunoSEQ multiplex PCR, and its TCRdb copy is limited to in-frame clones, with some not included. The sample consists of about 64,000 clones, over 60% of them appearing once. A remark on this clone: Its antigen is unidentified.

The sequence was obtained from an adult man with HIV who was CMV-seropositive. Source: CD4+ T cells sorted from PBMCs after approximately 19-hour stimulation, taken from a patient who received antiretroviral therapy. The chain recombines TRBV5-5 with TRBJ2-7; D is unresolved. CDR3 sequence (DNA): TGTGCCAGCAGCTTGGATCCGGGCTCCTACGAGCAGTACTTC. Protein product: CASSLDPGSYEQYF.